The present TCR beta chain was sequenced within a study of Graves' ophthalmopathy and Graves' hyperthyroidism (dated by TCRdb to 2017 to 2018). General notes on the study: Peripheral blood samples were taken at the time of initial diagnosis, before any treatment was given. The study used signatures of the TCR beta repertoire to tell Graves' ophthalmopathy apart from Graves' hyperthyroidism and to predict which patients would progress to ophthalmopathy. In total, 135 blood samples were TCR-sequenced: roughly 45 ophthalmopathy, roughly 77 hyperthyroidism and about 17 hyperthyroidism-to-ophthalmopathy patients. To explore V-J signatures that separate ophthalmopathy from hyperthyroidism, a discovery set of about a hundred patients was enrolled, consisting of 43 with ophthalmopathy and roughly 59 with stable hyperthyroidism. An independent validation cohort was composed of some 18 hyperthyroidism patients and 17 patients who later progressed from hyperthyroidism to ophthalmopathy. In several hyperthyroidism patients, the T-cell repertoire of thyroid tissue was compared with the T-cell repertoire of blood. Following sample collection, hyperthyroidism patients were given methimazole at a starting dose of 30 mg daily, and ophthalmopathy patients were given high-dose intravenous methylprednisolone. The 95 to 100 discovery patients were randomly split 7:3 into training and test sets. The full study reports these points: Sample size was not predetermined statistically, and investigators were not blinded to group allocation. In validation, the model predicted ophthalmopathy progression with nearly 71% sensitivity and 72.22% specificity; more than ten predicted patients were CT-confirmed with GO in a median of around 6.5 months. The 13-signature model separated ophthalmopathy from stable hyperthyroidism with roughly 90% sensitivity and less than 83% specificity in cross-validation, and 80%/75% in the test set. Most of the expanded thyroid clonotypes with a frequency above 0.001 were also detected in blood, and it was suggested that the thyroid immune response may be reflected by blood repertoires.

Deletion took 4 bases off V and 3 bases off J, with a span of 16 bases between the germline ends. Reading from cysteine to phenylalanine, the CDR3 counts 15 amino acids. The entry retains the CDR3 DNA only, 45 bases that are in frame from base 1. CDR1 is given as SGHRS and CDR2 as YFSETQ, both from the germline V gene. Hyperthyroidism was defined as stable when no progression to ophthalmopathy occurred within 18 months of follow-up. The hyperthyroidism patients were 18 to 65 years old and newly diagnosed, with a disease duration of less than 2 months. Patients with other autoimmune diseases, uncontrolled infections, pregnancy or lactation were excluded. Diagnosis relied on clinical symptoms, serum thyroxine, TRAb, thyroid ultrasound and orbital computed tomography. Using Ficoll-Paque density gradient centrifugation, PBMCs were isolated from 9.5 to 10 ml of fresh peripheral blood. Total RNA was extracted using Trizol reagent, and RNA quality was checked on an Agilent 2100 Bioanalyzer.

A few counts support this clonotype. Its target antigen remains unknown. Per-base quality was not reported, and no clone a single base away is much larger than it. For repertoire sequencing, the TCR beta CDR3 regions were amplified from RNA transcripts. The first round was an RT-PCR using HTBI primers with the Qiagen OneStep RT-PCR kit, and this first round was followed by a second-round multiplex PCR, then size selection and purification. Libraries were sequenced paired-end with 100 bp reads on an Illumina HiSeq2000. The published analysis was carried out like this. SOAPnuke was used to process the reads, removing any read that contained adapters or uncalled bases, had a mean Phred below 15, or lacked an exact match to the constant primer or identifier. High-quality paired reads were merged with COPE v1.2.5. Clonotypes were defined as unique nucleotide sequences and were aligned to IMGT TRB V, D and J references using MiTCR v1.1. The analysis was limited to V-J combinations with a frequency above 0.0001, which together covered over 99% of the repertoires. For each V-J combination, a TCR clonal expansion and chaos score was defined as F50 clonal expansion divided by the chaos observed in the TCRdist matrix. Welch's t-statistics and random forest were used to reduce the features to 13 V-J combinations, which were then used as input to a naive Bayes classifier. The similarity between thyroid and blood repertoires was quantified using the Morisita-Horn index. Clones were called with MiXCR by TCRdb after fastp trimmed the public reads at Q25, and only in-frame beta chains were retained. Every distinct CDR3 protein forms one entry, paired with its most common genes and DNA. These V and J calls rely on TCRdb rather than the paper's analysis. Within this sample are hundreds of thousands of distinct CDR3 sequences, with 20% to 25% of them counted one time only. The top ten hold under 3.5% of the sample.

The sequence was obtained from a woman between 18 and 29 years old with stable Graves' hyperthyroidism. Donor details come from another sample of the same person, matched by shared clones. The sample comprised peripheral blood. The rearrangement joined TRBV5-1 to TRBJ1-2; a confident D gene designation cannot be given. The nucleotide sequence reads TGCGCCAGCAGCGCGGGCGTGGGCACAGACTATGGCTACACCTTC. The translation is CASSAGVGTDYGYTF.